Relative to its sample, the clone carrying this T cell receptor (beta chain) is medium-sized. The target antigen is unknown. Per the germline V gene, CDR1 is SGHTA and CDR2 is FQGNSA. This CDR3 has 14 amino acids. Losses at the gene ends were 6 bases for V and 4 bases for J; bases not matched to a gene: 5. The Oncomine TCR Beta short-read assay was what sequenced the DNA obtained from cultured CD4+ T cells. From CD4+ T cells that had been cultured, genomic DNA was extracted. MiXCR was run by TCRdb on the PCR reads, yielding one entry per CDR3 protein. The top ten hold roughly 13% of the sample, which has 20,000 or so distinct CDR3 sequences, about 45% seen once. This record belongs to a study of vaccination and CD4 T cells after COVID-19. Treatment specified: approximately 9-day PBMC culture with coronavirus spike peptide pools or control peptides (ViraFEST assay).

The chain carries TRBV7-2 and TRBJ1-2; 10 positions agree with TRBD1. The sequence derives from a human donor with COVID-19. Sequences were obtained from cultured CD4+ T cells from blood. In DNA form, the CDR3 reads TGTGCCAGCAGTTTCGACAGGGGGCCCTATGGCTACACCTTC. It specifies CASSFDRGPYGYTF.